This T cell receptor beta chain was found in a study of T cell repertoires in cytomegalovirus infection (dated by TCRdb to 2018 to 2020). Notes on the research overall: Donor HLA type was relevant to the analysis, because carriage of CMV infection together with the matching HLA type was indicated by public TCR beta signatures.

The sample holds many counts of this clonotype. There is no known antigen for this receptor. No per-base quality is available; no much larger clone lies one base away. The sequencer listed for this sample is Illumina HiSeq 1500. TCRdb redid the processing of the public reads, applying fastp at Q25 and MiXCR, and retained in-frame beta chains. Rows with one shared CDR3 protein collapse into an entry with the most common genes and DNA. The sample table contains fewer than 550,000 distinct CDR3 sequences; only one count was recorded for 11% of them. The ten largest account for about 9.4% of the sample. Points the paper makes about the study in general: In the ex vivo response, HLA-C-restricted CMV-specific TCR beta clonotypes were dominant, and in two of eight donors the single most frequent clonotype came from this HLA-C-restricted group. In both this cohort and an independent cohort of approximately 350 donors, the cumulative frequency of public TCR beta family members distinguished carriers of CMV infection plus the relevant HLA type.

CDR1 and CDR2 were assigned from the germline V gene as MDHEN and SYDVKM. Compared with germline, V lacks 4 bases and J lacks 0 bases; bases without a gene match: 7. The CDR3 holds 16 amino acids from the cysteine to the phenylalanine. This entry keeps only the CDR3 DNA: 48 bases, framed from base 1. The sample comprised PBMCs. The clonotype comes from a human donor in good health (CMV status not recorded). Some clones in this sample may be carry-over from other donors' samples. The sequence links TRBV28 to TRBJ1-2; the central 8 bases match TRBD1. The CDR3 loop reads CASSYRTGSANYGYTF. The nucleotide sequence reads TGTGCCAGCAGTTATAGGACAGGGTCCGCTAACTATGGCTACACCTTC.